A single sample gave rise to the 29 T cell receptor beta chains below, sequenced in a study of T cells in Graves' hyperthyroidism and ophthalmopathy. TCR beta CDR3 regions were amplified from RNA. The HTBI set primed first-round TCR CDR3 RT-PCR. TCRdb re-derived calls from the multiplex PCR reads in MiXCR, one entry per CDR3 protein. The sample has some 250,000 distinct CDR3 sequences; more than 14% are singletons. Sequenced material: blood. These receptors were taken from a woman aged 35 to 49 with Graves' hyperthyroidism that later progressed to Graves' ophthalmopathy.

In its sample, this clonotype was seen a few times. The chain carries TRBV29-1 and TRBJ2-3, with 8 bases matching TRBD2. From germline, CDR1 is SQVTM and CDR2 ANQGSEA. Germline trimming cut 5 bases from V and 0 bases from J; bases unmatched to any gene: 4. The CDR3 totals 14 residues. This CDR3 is CSVSTSGSTDTQYF. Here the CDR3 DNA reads TGCAGCGTTAGTACTAGCGGTAGCACAGATACGCAGTATTTT.

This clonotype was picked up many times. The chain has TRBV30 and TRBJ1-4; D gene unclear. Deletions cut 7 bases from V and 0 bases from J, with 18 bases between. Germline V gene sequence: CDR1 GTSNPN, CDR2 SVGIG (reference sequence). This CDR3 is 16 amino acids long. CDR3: CASETGRFATNEKLFF. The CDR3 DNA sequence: TGTGCCTCTGAGACGGGCAGGTTTGCAACTAATGAAAAACTGTTTTTT.

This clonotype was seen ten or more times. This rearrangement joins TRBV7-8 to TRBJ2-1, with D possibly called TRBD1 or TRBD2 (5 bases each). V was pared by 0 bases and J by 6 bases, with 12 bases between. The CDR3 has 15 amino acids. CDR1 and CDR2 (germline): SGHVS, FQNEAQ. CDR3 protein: CASSLAFGTTNEQFF. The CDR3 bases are TGTGCCAGCAGCTTAGCCTTTGGGACGACCAATGAGCAGTTCTTC.

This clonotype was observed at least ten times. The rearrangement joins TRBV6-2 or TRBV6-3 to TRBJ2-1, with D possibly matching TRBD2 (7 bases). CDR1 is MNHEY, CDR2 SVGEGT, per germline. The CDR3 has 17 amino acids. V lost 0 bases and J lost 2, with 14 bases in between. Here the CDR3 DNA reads TGTGCCAGCAGTTACTCGAGGGGGGGGGCGACCTACAATGAGCAGTTCTTC. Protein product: CASSYSRGGATYNEQFF.

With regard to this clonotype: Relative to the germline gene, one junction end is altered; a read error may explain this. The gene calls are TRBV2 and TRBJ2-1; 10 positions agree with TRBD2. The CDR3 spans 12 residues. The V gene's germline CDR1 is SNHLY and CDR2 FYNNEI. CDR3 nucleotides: TGTGTCAGCCAGCGGGAGGGCCATCATCGGTTCTTC. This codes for CVSQREGHHRFF.

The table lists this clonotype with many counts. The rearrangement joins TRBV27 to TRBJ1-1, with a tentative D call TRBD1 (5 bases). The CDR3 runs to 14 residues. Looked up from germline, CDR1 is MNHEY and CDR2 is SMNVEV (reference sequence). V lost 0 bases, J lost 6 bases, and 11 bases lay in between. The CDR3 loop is CASSLSAGIPEAFF. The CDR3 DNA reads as TGTGCCAGCAGTTTATCAGCAGGGATCCCTGAAGCTTTCTTT.

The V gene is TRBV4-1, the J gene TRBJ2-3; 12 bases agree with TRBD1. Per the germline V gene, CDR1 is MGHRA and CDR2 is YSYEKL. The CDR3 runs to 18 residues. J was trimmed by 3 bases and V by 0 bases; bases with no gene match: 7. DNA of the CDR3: TGCGCCAGCAGCCAAGACCGGGACAGGGGGCGAGGGACAGATACGCAGTATTTT. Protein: CASSQDRDRGRGTDTQYF.

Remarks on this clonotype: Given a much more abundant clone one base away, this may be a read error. CDR3 region: CASNRVGQPQRF. In nucleotides, the CDR3 is TGTGCCAGCAATAGAGTGGGACAGCCCCAGCGTTTT. V is TRBV28 and J is TRBJ1-5; 7 nucleotides line up with TRBD1. The germline gives CDR1 MDHEN, CDR2 SYDVKM. CDR3 length equals 12 residues.

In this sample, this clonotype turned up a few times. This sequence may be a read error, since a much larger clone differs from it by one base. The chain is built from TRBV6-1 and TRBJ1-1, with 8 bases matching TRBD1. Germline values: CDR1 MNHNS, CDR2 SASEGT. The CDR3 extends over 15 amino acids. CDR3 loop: CASSGWDRLNTGAFF. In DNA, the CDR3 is TGTGCCAGCAGTGGATGGGACAGGTTGAACACTGGAGCTTTCTTT.

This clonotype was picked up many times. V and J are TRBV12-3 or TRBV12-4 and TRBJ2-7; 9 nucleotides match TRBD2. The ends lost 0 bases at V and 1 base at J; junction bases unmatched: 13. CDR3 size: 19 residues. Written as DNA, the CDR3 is TGTGCCAGCAGTTTAGCGCGTATATTAGCGGGGGAATTTTCCTACGAGCAGTACTTC. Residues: CASSLARILAGEFSYEQYF.

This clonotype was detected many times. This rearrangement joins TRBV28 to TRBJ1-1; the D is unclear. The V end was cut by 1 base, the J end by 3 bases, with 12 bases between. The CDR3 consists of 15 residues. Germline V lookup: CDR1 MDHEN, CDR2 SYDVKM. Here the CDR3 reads CASSLYGHLDTEAFF. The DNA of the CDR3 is TGTGCCAGCAGTTTATATGGCCACCTAGACACTGAAGCTTTCTTT.

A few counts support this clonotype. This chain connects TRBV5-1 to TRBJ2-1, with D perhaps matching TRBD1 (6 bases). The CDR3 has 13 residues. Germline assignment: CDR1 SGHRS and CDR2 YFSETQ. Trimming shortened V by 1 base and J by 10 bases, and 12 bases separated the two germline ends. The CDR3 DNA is TGCGCCAGCAGCTTGACAGGGCTCGGGGAGCAGTTCTTC. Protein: CASSLTGLGEQFF.

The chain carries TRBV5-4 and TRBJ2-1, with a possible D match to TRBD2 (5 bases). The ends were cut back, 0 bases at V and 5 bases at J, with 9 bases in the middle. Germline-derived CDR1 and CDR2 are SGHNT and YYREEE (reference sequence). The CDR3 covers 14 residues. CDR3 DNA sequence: TGTGCCAGCAGCTTGGCCCAGCGGAACAATGAGCAGTTCTTC. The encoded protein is CASSLAQRNNEQFF.

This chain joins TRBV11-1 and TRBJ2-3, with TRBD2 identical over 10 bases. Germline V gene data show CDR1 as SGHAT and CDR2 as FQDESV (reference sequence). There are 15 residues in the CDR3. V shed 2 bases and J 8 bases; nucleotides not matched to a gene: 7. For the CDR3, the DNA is TGTGCCAGCAGCTTATTGGCAGCGGGAGGGGTTACGCAGTATTTT. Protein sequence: CASSLLAAGGVTQYF.

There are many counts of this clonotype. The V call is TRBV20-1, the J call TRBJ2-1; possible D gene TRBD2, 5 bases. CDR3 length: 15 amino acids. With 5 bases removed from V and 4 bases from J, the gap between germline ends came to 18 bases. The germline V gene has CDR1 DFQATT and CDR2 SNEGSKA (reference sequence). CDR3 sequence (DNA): TGCAGTGCTGAACTAGTTATAGAAGTTTACAATGAGCAGTTCTTC. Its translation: CSAELVIEVYNEQFF.

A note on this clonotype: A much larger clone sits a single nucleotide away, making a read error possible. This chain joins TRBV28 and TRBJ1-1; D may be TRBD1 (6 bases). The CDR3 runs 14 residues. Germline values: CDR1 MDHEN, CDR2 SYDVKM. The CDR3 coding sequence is TGTGCCGGCAGTTTAAGCCCCGAGGAGGGGGGTACTTTCTTT. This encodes CAGSLSPEEGGTFF.

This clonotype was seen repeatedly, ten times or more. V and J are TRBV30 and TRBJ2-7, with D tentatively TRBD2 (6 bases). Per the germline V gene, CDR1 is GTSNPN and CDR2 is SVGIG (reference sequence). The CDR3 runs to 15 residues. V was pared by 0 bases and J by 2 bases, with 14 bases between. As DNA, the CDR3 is TGTGCCTGGAGTGTACGGGGCACTAGCCCCTACGAGCAGTACTTC. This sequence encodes CAWSVRGTSPYEQYF.

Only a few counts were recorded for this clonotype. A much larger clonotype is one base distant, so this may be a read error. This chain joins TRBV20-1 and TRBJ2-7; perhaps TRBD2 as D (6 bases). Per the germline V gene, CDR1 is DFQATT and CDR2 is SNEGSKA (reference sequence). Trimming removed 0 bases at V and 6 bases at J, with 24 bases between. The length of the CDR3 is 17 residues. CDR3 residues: CSARDLLARGPRVEQYF. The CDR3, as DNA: TGCAGTGCTAGAGATTTGCTAGCGAGAGGGCCTAGGGTCGAGCAGTACTTC.

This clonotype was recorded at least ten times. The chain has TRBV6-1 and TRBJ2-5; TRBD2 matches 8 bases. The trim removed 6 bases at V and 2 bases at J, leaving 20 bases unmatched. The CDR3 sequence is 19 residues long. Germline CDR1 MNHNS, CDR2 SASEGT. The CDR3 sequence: CASSLGGARGGWGQETQYF. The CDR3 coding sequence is TGTGCCAGCAGCCTCGGGGGGGCCAGGGGTGGTTGGGGTCAAGAGACCCAGTACTTC.

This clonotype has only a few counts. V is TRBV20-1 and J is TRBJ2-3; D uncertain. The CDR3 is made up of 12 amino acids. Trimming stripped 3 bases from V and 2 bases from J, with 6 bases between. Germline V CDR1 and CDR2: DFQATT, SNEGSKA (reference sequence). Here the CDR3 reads CSASADTDTQYF. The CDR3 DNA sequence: TGCAGTGCTAGTGCAGACACAGATACGCAGTATTTT.

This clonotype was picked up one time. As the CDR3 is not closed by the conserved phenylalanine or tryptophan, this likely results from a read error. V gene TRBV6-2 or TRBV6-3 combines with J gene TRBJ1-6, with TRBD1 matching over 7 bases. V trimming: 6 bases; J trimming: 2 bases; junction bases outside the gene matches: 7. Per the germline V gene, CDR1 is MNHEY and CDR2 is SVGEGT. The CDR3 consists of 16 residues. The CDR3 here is CASSSTGDAYNSPLHV. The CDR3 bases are TGTGCCAGCAGCTCCACAGGGGACGCCTATAATTCACCCCTCCACGTT.

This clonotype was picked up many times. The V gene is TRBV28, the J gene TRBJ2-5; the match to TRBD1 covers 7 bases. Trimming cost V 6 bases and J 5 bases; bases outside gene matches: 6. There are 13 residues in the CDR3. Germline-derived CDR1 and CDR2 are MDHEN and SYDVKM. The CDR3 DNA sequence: TGTGCCAGCAGAGACAGGGTAGGGGAGACCCAGTACTTC. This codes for CASRDRVGETQYF.

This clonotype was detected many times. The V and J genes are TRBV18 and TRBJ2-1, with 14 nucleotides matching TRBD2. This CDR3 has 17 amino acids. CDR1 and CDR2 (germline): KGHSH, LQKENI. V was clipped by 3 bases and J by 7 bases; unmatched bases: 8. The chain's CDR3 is CASSPPSGTSGRNEQFF. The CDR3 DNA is TGTGCCAGCTCACCCCCCTCGGGGACTAGCGGGAGAAATGAGCAGTTCTTC. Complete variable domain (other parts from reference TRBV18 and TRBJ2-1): NAGVMQNPRHLVRRRGQEARLRCSPMKGHSHVYWYRQLPEEGLKFMVYLQKENIIDESGMPKERFSAEFPKEGPSILRIQQVVRGDSAAYFCASSPPSGTSGRNEQFFGPGTRLTVL.

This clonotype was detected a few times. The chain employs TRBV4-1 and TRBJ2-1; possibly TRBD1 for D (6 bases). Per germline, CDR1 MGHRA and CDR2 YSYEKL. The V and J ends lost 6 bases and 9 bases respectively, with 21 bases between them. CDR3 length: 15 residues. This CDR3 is CASRGSPRGPGEQFF. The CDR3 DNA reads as TGCGCCAGCAGAGGGAGTCCCAGGGGACCTGGTGAGCAGTTCTTC.

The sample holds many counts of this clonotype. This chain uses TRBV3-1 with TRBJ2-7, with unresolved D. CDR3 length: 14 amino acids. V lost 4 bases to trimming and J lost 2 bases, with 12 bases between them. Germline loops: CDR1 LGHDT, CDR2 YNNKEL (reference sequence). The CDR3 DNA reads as TGTGCCAGCAGCCCTTCAGTTTCCCCCTACGAGCAGTACTTC. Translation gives CASSPSVSPYEQYF.

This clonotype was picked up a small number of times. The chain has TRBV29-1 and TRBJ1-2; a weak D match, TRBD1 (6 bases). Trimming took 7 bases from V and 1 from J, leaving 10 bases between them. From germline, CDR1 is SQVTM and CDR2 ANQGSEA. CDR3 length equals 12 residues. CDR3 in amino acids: CSAGQINYGYTF. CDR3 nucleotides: TGCAGCGCTGGACAGATTAACTATGGCTACACCTTC. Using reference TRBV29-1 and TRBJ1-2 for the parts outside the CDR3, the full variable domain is SAVISQKPSRDICQRGTSLTIQCQVDSQVTMMFWYRQQPGQSLTLIATANQGSEATYESGFVIDKFPISRPNLTFSTLTVSNMSPEDSSIYLCSAGQINYGYTFGSGTRLTVV.

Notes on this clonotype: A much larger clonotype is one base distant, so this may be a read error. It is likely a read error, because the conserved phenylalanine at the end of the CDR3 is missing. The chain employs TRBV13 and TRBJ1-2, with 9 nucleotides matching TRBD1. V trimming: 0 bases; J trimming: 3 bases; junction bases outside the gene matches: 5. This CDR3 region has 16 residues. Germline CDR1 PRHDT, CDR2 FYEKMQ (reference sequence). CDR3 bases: TGTGCCAGCAGCTTAGGGACAGGGGGTTGGGACTATGGCTACACCCTC. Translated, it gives CASSLGTGGWDYGYTL.

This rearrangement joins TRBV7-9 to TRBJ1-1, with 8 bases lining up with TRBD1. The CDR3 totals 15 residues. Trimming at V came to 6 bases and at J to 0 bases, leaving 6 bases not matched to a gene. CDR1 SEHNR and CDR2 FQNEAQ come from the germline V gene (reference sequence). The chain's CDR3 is CASRHRGVLNTEAFF. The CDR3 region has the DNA TGTGCCAGCAGGCACAGGGGGGTTCTGAACACTGAAGCTTTCTTT.

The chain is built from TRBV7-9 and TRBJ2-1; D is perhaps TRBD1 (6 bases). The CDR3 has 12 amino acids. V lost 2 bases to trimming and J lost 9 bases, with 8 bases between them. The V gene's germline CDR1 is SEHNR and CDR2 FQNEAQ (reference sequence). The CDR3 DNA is TGTGCCAGCAGCTTAATAGGGGGTGAGCAGTTCTTC. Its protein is CASSLIGGEQFF.